Many counts were recorded for the clone carrying this T cell receptor beta chain. Its antigen is unknown. This sample was included in a study of T cells in Graves' hyperthyroidism and ophthalmopathy. Points from the study as a whole: The blood repertoire included most of the expanded thyroid clonotypes above 0.001.

Researchers took RNA transcripts and amplified the TCR beta CDR3 regions from them. First-round RT-PCR of the TCR CDR3 relied on the HTBI primer set. TCRdb re-called the multiplex PCR reads through MiXCR, storing one row per CDR3 protein. The data contain approximately 410,000 distinct CDR3 sequences, approximately 15% of them singletons. The CDR3 loop spans 16 amino acids. J gave up 3 bases and V 5 bases, and 6 bases lay outside the gene matches. Germline V gene sequence: CDR1 SGHNT, CDR2 YENEEA. The gene calls are TRBV11-3 and TRBJ1-5, with 11 bases fitting TRBD1. Sequences were obtained from blood. This TCR came from a man aged 18 to 30 with Graves' ophthalmopathy. CDR3 nucleotides: TGTGCCAGCAGCCTTGGGACAGGGGGGACCAATCAGCCCCAGCATTTT. It codes for CASSLGTGGTNQPQHF.